This record looks at one TCR beta chain sequence and its context. The target antigen is unknown. CDR3 length equals 16 residues. V lost 5 bases to trimming and J lost 7 bases; unmatched junction nucleotides: 17. Per the germline V gene, CDR1 is MNHEY and CDR2 is SMNVEV (reference sequence). The isolated RNA, all of it, was reverse transcribed, so expressed TCRB transcripts were what got sequenced. Clones were sequenced by immunoSEQ multiplex PCR, and TCRdb holds only the in-frame ones, with some missing. This table has approximately 16,000 clones, about three quarters appearing once. The data derive from a study of beta chain features in type 1 diabetes. Study observations and caveats: Significant though moderate, a shortening of TCRB CDR3s appeared in all four CD4+ subsets of Type 1 diabetes patients. Insertions at VDJ junctions were less frequent in type 1 diabetes patients. These patients also deleted more nucleotides at the same junctions.

This chain joins TRBV27 and TRBJ2-7, with 7 bases matching TRBD1. The sample comprised stem cell memory CD4+ T cells from blood. The sequence was obtained from a man younger than 40 with type 1 diabetes. CDR3 coding DNA: TGTGCCAGCAGTCCTTACCGACAGGGACCCTTCGGGGAGCAGTACTTC. The encoded protein is CASSPYRQGPFGEQYF.